This T cell receptor (beta chain) was observed in a study of identifying expanded T cells in peripheral blood. During the collection period, no donor immune events like infections were recorded. Points from the study as a whole: Approximately two-week clone count variance significantly increased as total template count grew. Over two and four weeks, about 15 and 19 clones changed, versus 1.2 between replicates.

As to this clone: Antigen unknown.

This CDR3 spans 15 amino acids. V lost 0 bases to trimming and J lost 6 bases; unmatched junction nucleotides: 4. The germline V gene has CDR1 LGHNA and CDR2 YSLEER. The protocol was immunoSEQ multiplex PCR, while the TCRdb copy is restricted to in-frame clones and leaves out a portion. The table shows some 81,000 clones, with approximately 84% occurring only once. The TCR was taken from a person aged 18 to 75 in good health. Specimen: blood. The chain links TRBV4-3 to TRBJ2-1, with 8 bases identical to TRBD2. CDR3 residues: CASSQDRTSPNEQFF. The CDR3 DNA sequence: TGCGCCAGCAGCCAAGATAGGACTAGCCCCAATGAGCAGTTCTTC.